This T cell receptor beta chain was retrieved from a study of T-cell reconstitution after alpha-beta-depleted transplantation in children. This clonotype has at least ten counts. This CDR3 is 12 amino acids long. The germline V and J ends were trimmed by 3 bases and 5 bases, with 4 bases remaining between them. Germline V lookup: CDR1 MDHEN, CDR2 SYDVKM. Construction of the TCRbeta library involved unique molecular identifiers. TCRdb called the PCR reads again in MiXCR, with one record for every CDR3 protein. The sample contains about 300,000 distinct CDR3 sequences, about 9.5% of which appear only once.

This receptor was identified in a boy under three years old with acute myeloid leukemia, due to receive a stem cell transplant. This chain joins TRBV28 and TRBJ1-4; unclear D gene. The specimen was PBMCs, collected before TCRalphabeta/CD19-depleted stem cell transplant. The DNA of the CDR3 is TGTGCCAGCAGTTTGATCAATGAAAAACTGTTTTTT. This gives the protein CASSLINEKLFF.